This is a list of T cell receptor beta chains from one sample in a study of preoperative IRX-2 immunotherapy in early breast cancer. Sequencing used immunoSEQ multiplex PCR; TCRdb keeps in-frame clones, though not all of them. This repertoire shows 60,000 or so clones, roughly 95% found once; its top ten account for around 1.5%. Sampling was done from a patient treated with IRX-2 immunotherapy. The receptors originated from a human donor with breast cancer. The CDR3 runs from the conserved cysteine through the conserved F or W. A D gene is named only where the DNA matches it firmly. Where a row states a size, it is once, few, many or the class of an expanded clone; other rows omit it.

size	D	V	J	CDR3	DNA
once	NA	TRBV2	TRBJ1-2	CASTRDTGLMDYGYTF	TGTGCCAGTACCAGGGATACGGGCCTGATGGACTATGGCTACACCTTC
NA	TRBD1	TRBV28	TRBJ2-5	CASTKFRDRGRRGLQETQYF	TGTGCCAGCACCAAATTCCGGGACAGGGGGCGTCGGGGCCTGCAAGAGACCCAGTACTTC
NA	TRBD2	TRBV29-1	TRBJ2-1	CSVEAGGPSEQFF	TGCAGCGTTGAGGCGGGAGGGCCCTCGGAGCAGTTCTTC
few	TRBD1	TRBV19	TRBJ1-6	CASSSTGEWVSPLHF	TGTGCCAGTAGTAGCACAGGGGAGTGGGTTTCACCCCTCCACTTT
NA	NA	TRBV5-1	TRBJ2-2	CASSSRVGSTGELFF	TGCGCCAGCAGCTCCCGGGTTGGGAGTACCGGGGAGCTGTTTTTT
once	NA	TRBV6-5	TRBJ2-7	CASTGDTSYEQYF	TGTGCCAGCACTGGGGACACCTCCTACGAGCAGTACTTC
NA	NA	TRBV5-6	TRBJ2-4	CASSLTGTREAKNIQYF	TGTGCCAGCAGCTTGACCGGGACCCGGGAGGCCAAAAACATTCAGTACTTC
NA	TRBD1	TRBV7-2	TRBJ2-2	CASSIQGANTGELFF	TGTGCCAGCAGCATACAGGGGGCGAACACCGGGGAGCTGTTTTTT
NA	NA	TRBV29-1	TRBJ1-4	CSVAVLGDNEKLFF	TGCAGCGTTGCAGTTCTTGGGGATAATGAAAAACTGTTTTTT
NA	TRBD2	TRBV28	TRBJ2-4	CASRHPGLAGGFAKNIQYF	TGTGCCAGCAGACACCCGGGACTAGCGGGAGGTTTCGCCAAAAACATTCAGTACTTC
NA	NA	TRBV30	TRBJ1-5	CAWSLQGGEQPQHF	TGTGCCTGGAGTTTACAGGGAGGGGAACAGCCCCAGCATTTT
NA	NA	TRBV27	TRBJ1-1	CASRSAAGQVVFF	TGTGCCAGCCGTTCGGCGGCAGGGCAAGTCGTTTTCTTT
NA	NA	TRBV20-1	TRBJ2-7	CSASTVEGQYF	TGCAGTGCTAGTACGGTGGAAGGGCAGTACTTC
NA	TRBD1	TRBV5-6	TRBJ1-2	CASSPGTGSLDGYTF	TGTGCCAGCAGCCCCGGGACAGGAAGTTTGGATGGCTACACCTTC
NA	NA	TRBV6-5	TRBJ2-5	CASSYSETQYF	TGTGCCAGCAGTTACTCGGAGACCCAGTACTTC
NA	NA	TRBV6-6	TRBJ2-2	CASSYSPGRHTGELFF	TGTGCCAGCAGTTACTCACCAGGGAGGCACACCGGGGAGCTGTTTTTT
once	NA	TRBV7-2	TRBJ1-1	CASSLGQNTEAFF	TGTGCCAGCAGCTTAGGACAGAACACTGAAGCTTTCTTT
NA	TRBD1	TRBV28	TRBJ2-2	CASSLFQGAVGELFF	TGTGCCAGCAGTTTATTCCAGGGGGCAGTCGGGGAGCTGTTTTTT
NA	TRBD2	TRBV11-1	TRBJ2-2	CASRRTSGANTGELFF	TGTGCCAGCAGACGAACTAGCGGAGCGAACACCGGGGAGCTGTTTTTT
NA	NA	TRBV7-2	TRBJ1-3	CASSPGGRGGNTIYF	TGTGCCAGCAGCCCGGGGGGTAGAGGTGGAAACACCATATATTTT
NA	TRBD2	TRBV28	TRBJ2-7	CASSFPQREGYEQYF	TGTGCCAGCAGTTTTCCCCAGCGGGAGGGCTACGAGCAGTACTTC
NA	NA	TRBV15	TRBJ1-1	CATSRDLRQTEAFF	TGTGCCACCAGCAGAGATCTGCGGCAGACTGAAGCTTTCTTT
NA	NA	TRBV10-3	TRBJ2-5	CAISPGEARGAQYF	TGTGCCATCTCGCCAGGAGAGGCCCGAGGGGCCCAGTACTTC
NA	NA	TRBV19	TRBJ1-1	CASSIPGQPNTEAFF	TGTGCCAGTAGTATTCCGGGTCAACCGAACACTGAAGCTTTCTTT
NA	NA	TRBV15	TRBJ2-5	CATSRDPETQYF	TGTGCCACCAGCAGAGATCCAGAGACCCAGTACTTC
few	TRBD1	TRBV11-2	TRBJ1-2	CASSLTGQDGGYTF	TGTGCCAGCAGCCTTACGGGACAGGATGGTGGCTACACCTTC
NA	NA	TRBV19	TRBJ2-2	CASSNPGLTGELFF	TGTGCCAGTAGTAATCCAGGTCTCACCGGGGAGCTGTTTTTT
NA	TRBD1	TRBV9	TRBJ1-6	CASSPDSGTGVGSPLHF	TGTGCCAGCAGCCCCGATTCGGGGACAGGGGTCGGTTCACCCCTCCACTTT
once	NA	TRBV7-9	TRBJ1-1	CASSPLDRWAEAFF	TGTGCCAGCAGCCCGTTGGACAGATGGGCTGAAGCTTTCTTT
NA	NA	TRBV19	TRBJ2-1	CASSISQAHLSYNEQFF	TGTGCCAGTAGTATCTCTCAGGCACATCTCTCCTACAATGAGCAGTTCTTC
NA	TRBD2	TRBV19	TRBJ2-1	CASTLTSTSGGNEQFF	TGTGCCAGTACCCTCACATCGACTAGCGGGGGCAATGAGCAGTTCTTC
NA	NA	TRBV28	TRBJ2-7	CASSLSGSVEQYF	TGTGCCAGCAGTTTATCAGGGTCGGTCGAGCAGTACTTC
NA	TRBD1	TRBV13	TRBJ2-7	CASSWGQGAIEQYF	TGTGCCAGCAGCTGGGGACAGGGGGCTATCGAGCAGTACTTC
NA	TRBD2	TRBV28	TRBJ2-2	CASSSHLTSGSTLVGELFF	TGTGCCAGCAGTTCTCACCTGACTAGCGGGAGTACGCTCGTCGGGGAGCTGTTTTTT
NA	NA	TRBV29-1	TRBJ2-1	CSVESGISNEQFF	TGCAGCGTTGAATCGGGGATTAGCAATGAGCAGTTCTTC
NA	NA	TRBV11-2	TRBJ2-2	CASSSTGGVLGGELFF	TGTGCCAGCAGCTCTACTGGGGGCGTCCTCGGCGGGGAGCTGTTTTTT
NA	TRBD2	TRBV13	TRBJ2-7	CASSFSGRISYEQYF	TGTGCCAGCAGCTTTAGCGGGAGGATCTCCTACGAGCAGTACTTC